Sequencing of this TCR beta chain was carried out in a study of Graves' ophthalmopathy and Graves' hyperthyroidism. Study-wide results and limits: With a specificity of roughly 72% and a sensitivity of approximately 68%, the model predicted ophthalmopathy progression.

Ophthalmopathic donors had moderate-to-severe activity, CAS ≥3 and NOSPECS ≥4, with disease that had lasted under 3 months. Uncontrolled infections, pregnancy, lactation or other autoimmune diseases led to patient exclusion. Thyroid ultrasound, orbital computed tomography, TRAb, serum thyroxine and clinical symptoms formed the basis of diagnosis. In this sample, this clonotype turned up many times. What it binds is unknown. Scientists amplified the TCR beta CDR3 regions from RNA transcripts. HTBI primers primed a first-round RT-PCR, and a second-round multiplex PCR followed. TCRdb called the multiplex PCR reads again in MiXCR, with one record for every CDR3 protein. The sample lists approximately 640,000 distinct CDR3 sequences; about two fifths were seen once. The V and J ends lost 0 bases and 8 bases respectively, with 16 bases between them. Germline lookup yields CDR1 SQVTM and CDR2 ANQGSEA. The CDR3 is 14 amino acids.

The receptor was isolated from an adult man with Graves' ophthalmopathy. The J gene is TRBJ1-2, the V gene TRBV29-1; tentatively, D is TRBD1 (5 bases). The sample taken for sequencing was peripheral blood. The CDR3 loop is CSVEEGVRFGGYTF. CDR3 bases: TGCAGCGTTGAAGAAGGGGTCAGGTTTGGGGGCTACACCTTC.